This TCR beta chain was observed in a study of blood T cell repertoires in COVID-19. Turning to the study itself: Samples came from the United States, Italy and Spain, spanning acute and convalescent COVID-19.

All exposed participants met a person with COVID-19 within 2 weeks before entering the study. The CDR3 is made up of 14 amino acids. V lost 7 bases to trimming and J lost 8 bases; unmatched junction nucleotides: 14. Germline loops: CDR1 SQVTM, CDR2 ANQGSEA. How the authors handled the data: Reference gene primer amplification gave nucleated cell count estimates. Libraries were prepared by immunoSEQ multiplex PCR; TCRdb keeps only in-frame clonotypes and omits some of them. Clone size and the V and J calls come from that table; the DNA yielded D and trimming. Here the sample spans around 330,000 clones, 85% being singletons.

What was sequenced was PBMCs or T cells enriched from blood (not recorded which). The chain combines TRBV29-1 with TRBJ1-2; 9 nucleotides line up with TRBD1. This clonotype originated in a woman aged 25-40 years who had been exposed to COVID-19. Written as DNA, the CDR3 is TGCAGCGCTCTCGGCGGACAGGGGTCGCGGGGCTACACCTTC. This encodes CSALGGQGSRGYTF.